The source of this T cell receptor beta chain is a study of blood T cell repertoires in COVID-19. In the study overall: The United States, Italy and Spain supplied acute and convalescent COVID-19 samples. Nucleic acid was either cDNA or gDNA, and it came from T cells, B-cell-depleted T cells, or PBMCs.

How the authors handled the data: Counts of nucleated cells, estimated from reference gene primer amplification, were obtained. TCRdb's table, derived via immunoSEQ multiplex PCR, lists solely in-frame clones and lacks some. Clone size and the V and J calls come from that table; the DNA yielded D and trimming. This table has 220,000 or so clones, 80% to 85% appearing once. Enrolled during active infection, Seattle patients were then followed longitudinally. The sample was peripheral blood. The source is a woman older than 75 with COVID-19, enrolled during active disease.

CDR3 sequence (DNA): TGTGCCACCAGCAGAGAGGCTTTCACAGATACGCAGTATTTT. Its translation is CATSREAFTDTQYF. The V and J genes are TRBV15 and TRBJ2-3; D is undetermined. Looked up from germline, CDR1 is LNHNV and CDR2 is YYDKDF (reference sequence). The CDR3 contains 14 residues. Trimming removed 0 bases at V and 2 bases at J, with 6 bases between.